The next 21 T cell receptor beta chains were all read from a single sample in a study of chemoradiotherapy in HPV16-positive cancers. The protocol was immunoSEQ multiplex PCR, while the TCRdb copy is restricted to in-frame clones and leaves out a portion. This sample has roughly 14,000 clones, with roughly 80% found just once. This specimen was acquired from a patient who underwent chemoradiotherapy. Source of these receptors: a human donor with HPV-associated anogenital cancer.

The rearrangement links TRBV7-3 to TRBJ2-3; TRBD2 aligns across 7 bases. Germline V lookup: CDR1 SGHTA, CDR2 FQGTGA. The V segment lost 5 bases and the J segment 6 bases; nucleotides outside the gene matches: 8. The CDR3 runs to 14 residues. The CDR3 DNA follows: TGTGCCAGCAGCCGGGGGGACCGGTACGATACGCAGTATTTT. It encodes CASSRGDRYDTQYF.

The chain combines TRBV5-4 with TRBJ2-3; 8 bases align to TRBD1. The germline CDR1 and CDR2 sequences are SGHNT and YYREEE (reference sequence). Unmatched junction bases numbered 10, after V lost 0 bases and J lost 1 base. CDR3 length equals 18 residues. The CDR3 bases are TGTGCCAGCAGCTTGGGTTTTAACAGGGGGGCTCGCACAGATACGCAGTATTTT. This sequence encodes CASSLGFNRGARTDTQYF.

The V gene is TRBV5-1, the J gene TRBJ1-2; D unresolved. Trimming removed 4 bases from V and 8 bases from J, with 24 bases in between. In germline, CDR1 is SGHRS, CDR2 YFSETQ. The CDR3 covers 16 residues. CDR3: CASSRDIASDGSGYTF. DNA for the CDR3: TGCGCCAGCAGCCGAGACATAGCATCCGACGGTAGCGGCTACACCTTC.

The chain recombines TRBV5-6 with TRBJ2-7; 8 bases line up with TRBD1. V lost 4 bases to trimming and J lost 6 bases; unmatched junction nucleotides: 9. The CDR3 loop spans 14 amino acids. Germline CDR1 is SGHDT and CDR2 is YYEEEE. CDR3 sequence reads: CASSAGTGSLEQYF. The CDR3 bases are TGTGCCAGCAGCGCCGGGACAGGTTCACTCGAGCAGTACTTC.

This CDR3 reads CASSFFSTGRTDTQYF. In nucleotides, the CDR3 is TGTGCCAGCAGTTTCTTCTCTACGGGGCGCACAGATACGCAGTATTTT. This chain links TRBV7-2 with TRBJ2-3; D tentatively fits TRBD1 or TRBD2 (5 bases each). CDR3 length equals 16 residues. CDR1 is SGHTA and CDR2 is FQGNSA in the germline V gene. V lost 6 bases, J lost 1 base, and 17 bases lay in between.

Here the CDR3 reads CASRPGGSSGNTIYF. The CDR3 coding sequence is TGTGCCAGCAGACCCGGGGGGAGCTCTGGAAACACCATATATTTT. The chain joins TRBV5-4 to TRBJ1-3; tentatively, D is TRBD1 (5 bases). Germline V gives CDR1 SGHNT, CDR2 YYREEE (reference sequence). V was trimmed by 5 bases and J by 0 bases, leaving 12 bases between them. The CDR3 extends over 15 amino acids.

The gene calls are TRBV18 and TRBJ2-1, with D perhaps assigned TRBD1 or TRBD2 (5 bases each). The V end lost 3 bases, the J end lost 3 bases, and 15 bases lay between the germline ends. The CDR3 is 16 residues long. CDR1 KGHSH and CDR2 LQKENI come from the germline V gene. The CDR3 DNA reads TGTGCCAGCTCACCGGGGGTTAGATCGAACTACAATGAGCAGTTCTTC. Its translation: CASSPGVRSNYNEQFF.

The V gene is TRBV7-9, the J gene TRBJ2-5; possible D gene TRBD2, 6 bases. V was clipped by 1 base and J by 2 bases, with 11 bases between them. Germline CDR1 and CDR2: SEHNR and FQNEAQ (reference sequence). The CDR3 has 15 amino acids. The CDR3 bases are TGTGCCAGCAGCTTAGTTTCCGGGACTCAAGAGACCCAGTACTTC. Protein sequence: CASSLVSGTQETQYF. The variable domain in full, with the rest retrieved from reference TRBV7-9 and TRBJ2-5, is DTGVSQNPRHKITKRGQNVTFRCDPISEHNRLYWYRQTLGQGPEFLTYFQNEAQLEKSRLLSDRFSAERPKGSFSTLEIQRTEQGDSAMYLCASSLVSGTQETQYFGPGTRLLVL.

V gene TRBV4-1 combines with J gene TRBJ1-2, with a possible D match to TRBD1 (5 bases). The CDR3 is 14 amino acids. Trimming took 7 bases from V and 2 from J, leaving 14 bases between them. Germline V gene lookup returns CDR1 MGHRA and CDR2 YSYEKL. This chain's CDR3 is CASNLGGGNYGYTF. The CDR3, as DNA: TGCGCCAGCAACCTGGGGGGAGGGAACTATGGCTACACCTTC.

The V gene is TRBV30, the J gene TRBJ1-3; D remains unclear. Trimming pared 2 bases from V and 0 bases from J, leaving 11 bases between. CDR1 and CDR2 from the germline V gene are GTSNPN and SVGIG (reference sequence). The CDR3 runs 15 residues. The CDR3 region has the DNA TGTGCCTGGAGTCCCATCAGAGGCTCTGGAAACACCATATATTTT. It codes for CAWSPIRGSGNTIYF. Drawing the rest from reference TRBV30 and TRBJ1-3, the complete variable domain is SQTIHQWPATLVQPVGSPLSLECTVEGTSNPNLYWYRQAAGRGLQLLFYSVGIGQISSEVPQNLSASRPQDRQFILSSKKLLLSDSGFYLCAWSPIRGSGNTIYFGEGSWLTVV.

DNA for the CDR3: TGCGCCAGCAGCCAAGATCCAAGAGGGGGGACCCAGTACTTC. It codes for CASSQDPRGGTQYF. The chain employs TRBV4-3 and TRBJ2-5; D might be TRBD1 (6 bases). The V end was cut by 0 bases, the J end by 7 bases, with 12 bases between. CDR3 length: 14 residues. The V gene's germline CDR1 is LGHNA and CDR2 YSLEER.

The chain couples TRBV14 to TRBJ2-5, with D possibly being TRBD1 or TRBD2 (6 bases each). With 4 bases removed from V and 5 bases from J, the gap between germline ends came to 14 bases. Germline values: CDR1 SGHDN, CDR2 FVKESK. The CDR3 extends over 14 amino acids. The CDR3 here is CASSPKGGRETQYF. The DNA of the CDR3 is TGTGCCAGCAGCCCGAAGGGGGGTCGGGAGACCCAGTACTTC. Complete variable domain (other parts from reference TRBV14 and TRBJ2-5): EAGVTQFPSHSVIEKGQTVTLRCDPISGHDNLYWYRRVMGKEIKFLLHFVKESKQDESGMPNNRFLAERTGGTYSTLKVQPAELEDSGVYFCASSPKGGRETQYFGPGTRLLVL.

This clone was detected once. The DNA of the CDR3 is TGTGCCAGCAGCTTAGACGACCTCGAGCAGTTCTTC. Encoded protein: CASSLDDLEQFF. The chain recombines TRBV7-2 with TRBJ2-1, with D uncertain. From germline, CDR1 is SGHTA and CDR2 FQGNSA. V shed 1 base and J shed 10 bases, with 8 bases lying between them. CDR3 size: 12 residues.

This rearrangement joins TRBV4-3 to TRBJ2-2, with D tentatively TRBD2 (6 bases). The CDR3 runs to 15 residues. The germline V gene encodes CDR1 LGHNA and CDR2 YSLEER. V was pared by 2 bases and J by 1 base, with 8 bases between. The CDR3 bases are TGCGCCAGCAGCCAACTTAGCGGGAACACCGGGGAGCTGTTTTTT. Its translation is CASSQLSGNTGELFF.

This clone was counted a few times. The chain carries TRBV18 and TRBJ2-7; D not resolved. CDR3 length equals 11 residues. Trimming took off 6 bases at V and 5 bases at J, with 8 bases between the two ends. Germline V gene lookup returns CDR1 KGHSH and CDR2 LQKENI. The CDR3 protein is CASSRQNEQYF. CDR3 DNA sequence: TGTGCCAGCTCCCGTCAGAACGAGCAGTACTTC.

This clone has just one count. The chain carries TRBV18 and TRBJ1-3; 8 positions agree with TRBD1. Trimming cost V 6 bases and J 2 bases; bases outside gene matches: 6. This CDR3 comprises 15 residues. Germline loops: CDR1 KGHSH, CDR2 LQKENI. The CDR3 reads CASSTGGQAGNTIYF. In DNA form, the CDR3 reads TGTGCCAGCTCGACTGGGGGACAGGCTGGAAACACCATATATTTT.

CDR3 DNA sequence: TGTGCCAGCAGCCTACATTCTGGGTTTAGCAGGGTCATGGATGAAAAACTGTTTTTT. It yields the protein CASSLHSGFSRVMDEKLFF. V is TRBV11-2 and J is TRBJ1-4, with a possible D match to TRBD1 (5 bases). Trimming left V 5 bases short and J 6 bases short, with 28 bases between. This CDR3 spans 19 amino acids. Germline assignment: CDR1 SGHAT and CDR2 FQNNGV.

V gene TRBV19 combines with J gene TRBJ1-2, with a weak D call TRBD1 (6 bases). This CDR3 contains 13 residues. In germline, CDR1 is LNHDA, CDR2 SQIVND (reference sequence). Trimming cost V 5 bases and J 2 bases, with 9 bases left between them. CDR3 residues: CASSRGRNYGYTF. In DNA form, the CDR3 reads TGTGCCAGTAGTCGGGGGCGGAACTATGGCTACACCTTC. The full variable domain, rest sourced from reference TRBV19 and TRBJ1-2, is DGGITQSPKYLFRKEGQNVTLSCEQNLNHDAMYWYRQDPGQGLRLIYYSQIVNDFQKGDIAEGYSVSREKKESFPLTVTSAQKNPTAFYLCASSRGRNYGYTFGSGTRLTVV.

V usage is TRBV6-5 and J usage is TRBJ1-2; D perhaps matches TRBD1 (6 bases). V gave up 0 bases and J gave up 6 bases, with 8 bases separating them. The CDR3 extends over 13 amino acids. Germline V lookup: CDR1 MNHEY, CDR2 SVGAGI. CDR3 residues: CASSYSGADGYTF. The CDR3 DNA reads as TGTGCCAGCAGTTACTCGGGGGCCGATGGCTACACCTTC.

A single count supports this clone. This rearrangement joins TRBV2 to TRBJ2-3; D is ambiguous. The CDR3 consists of 15 residues. The germline V gene has CDR1 SNHLY and CDR2 FYNNEI. The V end was cut by 1 base, the J end by 0 bases, with 8 bases between. The CDR3 region is CASSEGRTSTDTQYF. For the CDR3, the DNA is TGTGCCAGCAGTGAAGGCAGGACCAGCACAGATACGCAGTATTTT.

This chain uses TRBV5-1 with TRBJ1-2; D is undetermined. This CDR3 contains 14 residues. Per germline, CDR1 SGHRS and CDR2 YFSETQ. V dropped 4 bases and J dropped 0 bases, with 10 bases sitting between them. The CDR3 nucleotides read TGCGCCAGCAGCCTAGGCGTAACTAACTATGGCTACACCTTC. This encodes CASSLGVTNYGYTF.